This T cell receptor beta chain is from a study of cytomegalovirus exposure and HLA in healthy donors. Findings and caveats of the study: Data from an earlier analysis indicated that most TCR beta V segments were productive either about 90% or about 30% of the time. Most CMV-associated TCR beta chains were later found to appear HLA-restricted.

Points on this clone: Its antigen is not identified.

The donors were healthy bone marrow donors. The V end lost 0 bases, the J end lost 2 bases, and 11 bases lay between the germline ends. The CDR3 runs 15 residues. Germline CDR1 and CDR2: MNHEY and SMNVEV (reference sequence). The PCR used 60 Vbeta and 13 Jbeta primers. The repertoire was sequenced with immunoSEQ multiplex PCR; TCRdb's copy has only in-frame clones and lacks some. The repertoire holds under 200,000 clones, around four fifths seen once, with approximately 1.3% in the top ten. The TCR sequence derives from a man in his thirties or forties in good health and CMV-seronegative. The genes are TRBV27 and TRBJ2-7; D ambiguous. The specimen sequenced was PBMCs. Here the CDR3 reads CASSLSTVRAYEQYF. The DNA of the CDR3 is TGTGCCAGCAGTTTATCAACAGTGCGAGCCTACGAGCAGTACTTC.